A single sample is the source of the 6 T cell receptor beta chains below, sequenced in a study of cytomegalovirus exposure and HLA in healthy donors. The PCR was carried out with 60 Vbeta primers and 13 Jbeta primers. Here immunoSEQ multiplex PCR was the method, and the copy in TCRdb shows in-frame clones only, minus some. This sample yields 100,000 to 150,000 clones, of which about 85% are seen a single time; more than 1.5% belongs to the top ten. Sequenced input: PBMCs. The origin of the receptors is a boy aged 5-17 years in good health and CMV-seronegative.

The CDR3 region has the DNA TGTGCCAGCAGCGACAGTAGACGCCAAGAGACCCAGTACTTC. Its protein product is CASSDSRRQETQYF. V usage is TRBV7-9 and J usage is TRBJ2-5; possible D gene TRBD1, 5 bases. The CDR3 covers 14 residues. The V end was cut by 5 bases, the J end by 1 base, with 11 bases between. Per the germline V gene, CDR1 is SEHNR and CDR2 is FQNEAQ (reference sequence).

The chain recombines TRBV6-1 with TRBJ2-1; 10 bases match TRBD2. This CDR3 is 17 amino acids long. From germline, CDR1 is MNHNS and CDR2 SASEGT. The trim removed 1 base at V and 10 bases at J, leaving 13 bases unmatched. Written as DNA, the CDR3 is TGTGCCAGCAGTGAAGGTACTAGCGGGGCCGCGGGTGTAGAGCAGTTCTTC. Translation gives CASSEGTSGAAGVEQFF.

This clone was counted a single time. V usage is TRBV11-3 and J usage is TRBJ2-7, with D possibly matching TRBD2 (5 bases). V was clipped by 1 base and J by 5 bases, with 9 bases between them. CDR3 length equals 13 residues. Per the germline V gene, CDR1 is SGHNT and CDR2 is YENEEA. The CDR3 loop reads CASSLGPGNEQYF. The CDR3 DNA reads TGTGCCAGCAGCTTAGGTCCGGGAAACGAGCAGTACTTC.

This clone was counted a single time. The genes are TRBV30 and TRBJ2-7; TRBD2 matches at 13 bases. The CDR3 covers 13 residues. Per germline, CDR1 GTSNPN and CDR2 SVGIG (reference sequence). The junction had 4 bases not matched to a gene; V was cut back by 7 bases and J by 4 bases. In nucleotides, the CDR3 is TGTGCCTTAGGACTAGCGGGGGTTTACGAGCAGTACTTC. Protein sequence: CALGLAGVYEQYF.

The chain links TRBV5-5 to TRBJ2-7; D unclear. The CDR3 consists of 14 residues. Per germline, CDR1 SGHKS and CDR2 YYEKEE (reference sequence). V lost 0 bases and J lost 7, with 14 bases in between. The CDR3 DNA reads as TGTGCCAGCAGCTTGGTAGTCGACTTGAGGGAGCAGTACTTC. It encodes CASSLVVDLREQYF.

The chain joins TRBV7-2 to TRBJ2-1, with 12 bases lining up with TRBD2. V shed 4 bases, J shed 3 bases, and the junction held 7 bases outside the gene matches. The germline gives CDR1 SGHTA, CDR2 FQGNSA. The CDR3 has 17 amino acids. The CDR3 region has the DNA TGTGCCAGCAGCTCAAGACTAGCGGGAGCCGGCTACAATGAGCAGTTCTTC. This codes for CASSSRLAGAGYNEQFF.